The T cell receptor beta chain described here comes from a study of T cell repertoires in ileal Crohn's disease. Study in general: Median disease duration was roughly 7.9 years; around 35% smoked at surgery. M0 samples are biopsies from inflamed ileum in the resection specimen. Each sample's TCRB immunosequencing used about 500 nanograms of biopsy DNA.

Sequenced by immunoSEQ multiplex PCR; TCRdb stores in-frame clones only, minus some. The table records about 7,800 clones, roughly 85% of them present only once. The V gene lost 8 bases and the J gene lost 2 bases, with 13 bases spanning the gap. Germline assignment: CDR1 SGHNT and CDR2 YYREEE (reference sequence). CDR3 size: 13 residues. The sample's time point: inflamed ileum from the surgical specimen. This clone was recorded only once. Its target is not known. Whole-study findings and limits: Every patient over 26.8% clonality showed endoscopic recurrence.

The sequence came from an adult with Crohn's disease. The specimen was ileal tissue. The V call is TRBV5-4, the J call TRBJ1-1; possible D gene TRBD1, 6 bases. Here the CDR3 reads CASFRDTNTEAFF. CDR3 coding DNA: TGTGCCAGTTTCCGGGACACAAACACTGAAGCTTTCTTT.